The 22 T cell receptor beta chains below come from one sample, sequenced in a study of CD8+ T cells in alopecia areata. Isolated RNA was reverse transcribed into cDNA used as the sequencing template. Sequencing was performed with immunoSEQ multiplex PCR; in TCRdb, only in-frame clones are kept and a portion is missing. The sample shows about 210,000 clones, 43% of them seen only once. Treatment specified: oral pan-JAK inhibitor, 5-10 mg twice daily. The source material was CD4+ T cells sorted from blood, sampled at approximately week 36, from a patient treated with tofacitinib. These receptors were obtained from a human donor with alopecia areata.

In its sample, this clone was seen once. The gene calls are TRBV10-3 and TRBJ2-7; D is unresolved. The CDR3 runs to 14 residues. The V and J ends lost 3 bases and 3 bases respectively, with 12 bases between them. Germline V lookup: CDR1 ENHRY, CDR2 SYGVKD. The CDR3 loop reads CAISELGPSYEQYF. CDR3 DNA: TGTGCCATCAGTGAATTGGGCCCCAGCTACGAGCAGTACTTC.

This chain uses TRBV5-4 with TRBJ2-3; 11 nucleotides agree with TRBD2. Germline CDR1 and CDR2: SGHNT and YYREEE (reference sequence). The CDR3 runs to 16 residues. With 4 bases clipped from V and 0 bases from J, the junction kept 4 bases outside the gene matches. Written as DNA, the CDR3 is TGTGCCAGCAGCCGGACTAGCGGGTCTAGCACAGATACGCAGTATTTT. It codes for CASSRTSGSSTDTQYF.

This clone was observed many times. The gene calls are TRBV7-2 and TRBJ2-7; 7 bases align to TRBD1. The CDR3 contains 11 residues. V lost 5 bases, J lost 10 bases, and 5 bases stayed unmatched. Germline CDR1 SGHTA, CDR2 FQGNSA. The CDR3 loop is CASSMTGQQYF. The CDR3 coding sequence is TGTGCCAGCAGCATGACAGGGCAACAGTACTTC.

In its sample, this clone was seen many times. This sequence joins TRBV11-2 and TRBJ2-7; D gene unclear. CDR1 and CDR2 (germline): SGHAT, FQNNGV. V shed 3 bases and J shed 4 bases, with 13 bases lying between them. This CDR3 spans 14 amino acids. The CDR3 coding sequence is TGTGCCAGCAGCTTTGCCACACCGGCATACGAGCAGTACTTC. Its translation is CASSFATPAYEQYF.

Worth noting for this clone: One end of the junction varies from germline; a read error may be responsible. The V gene is TRBV30, the J gene TRBJ1-1, with 8 bases lining up with TRBD1. The length of the CDR3 is 15 residues. Germline CDR1 and CDR2: GTSNPN and SVGIG (reference sequence). This chain's CDR3 is CAWKGRAGGLSETFF. The CDR3 nucleotides are TGTGCCTGGAAGGGTCGTGCAGGGGGCCTTTCTGAAACTTTCTTT.

The chain recombines TRBV7-2 with TRBJ2-6, with no clear D. V was trimmed by 1 base and J by 4 bases, leaving 14 bases between them. CDR3 length: 17 residues. From germline, CDR1 is SGHTA and CDR2 FQGNSA. The CDR3 DNA sequence: TGTGCCAGCAGCTTAGGGGTGCTCAGGACCGGGGCCAACGTCCTGACTTTC. Translating it yields CASSLGVLRTGANVLTF.

The CDR3 DNA is TGTGCCAGCAGCCCCCAGGGCTTCTCCTACGAGCAGTACTTC. It codes for CASSPQGFSYEQYF. The chain uses TRBV7-9 and TRBJ2-7; weak D call: TRBD1 (5 bases). V was cut by 5 bases and J by 0 bases, with 11 bases left in between. CDR1 and CDR2 (germline): SEHNR, FQNEAQ (reference sequence). The CDR3 extends over 14 amino acids.

Only a few counts were recorded for this clone. The rearrangement uses TRBV4-1 and TRBJ2-3, with D perhaps matching TRBD2 (5 bases). Trimming removed 4 bases from V and 5 bases from J, with 10 bases in between. In germline, CDR1 is MGHRA, CDR2 YSYEKL. There are 13 residues in the CDR3. The DNA of the CDR3 is TGCGCCAGCAGCCTGTCGAGGGAAGATACGCAGTATTTT. Amino acid sequence: CASSLSREDTQYF.

This clone came up a few times. The genes are TRBV30 and TRBJ1-5; the D gene is possibly TRBD1 (6 bases). The CDR3 is 14 residues long. The ends were cut back, 2 bases at V and 3 bases at J, with 11 bases in the middle. CDR1 is GTSNPN, CDR2 SVGIG, per germline (reference sequence). Here the CDR3 DNA reads TGTGCCTGGAGTCAAAGGACAGTCAATCAGCCCCAGCATTTT. Translated, it gives CAWSQRTVNQPQHF.

The V and J genes are TRBV29-1 and TRBJ2-3; D is tentatively TRBD1 or TRBD2 (5 bases each). This CDR3 has 15 amino acids. Per the germline V gene, CDR1 is SQVTM and CDR2 is ANQGSEA. V gave up 5 bases and J gave up 1 base, with 16 bases separating them. The CDR3 loop is CSVPRGGYGTDTQYF. In DNA, the CDR3 is TGCAGCGTTCCGCGTGGGGGATATGGCACAGATACGCAGTATTTT.

This chain uses TRBV9 with TRBJ1-5; D is ambiguous. V gave up 0 bases and J gave up 6 bases, with 7 bases separating them. This CDR3 is 13 amino acids long. The V gene's germline CDR1 is SGDLS and CDR2 YYNGEE. CDR3 sequence (DNA): TGTGCCAGCAGCGTAGATCCTGCTCAGCCCCAGCATTTT. Translating it yields CASSVDPAQPQHF.

The chain combines TRBV2 with TRBJ2-3; tentatively, D is TRBD2 (7 bases). The CDR3 runs to 13 residues. Germline CDR1 reads SNHLY; CDR2 reads FYNNEI. Between the trimmed V and J ends, which lost 10 bases and 3 bases, there was a span of 14 bases. The CDR3 spells CANRRGGTDTQYF. CDR3 nucleotides: TGTGCCAACCGGAGGGGGGGGACAGATACGCAGTATTTT. The full variable domain, with the rest looked up from reference TRBV2 and TRBJ2-3, is EPEVTQTPSHQVTQMGQEVILRCVPISNHLYFYWYRQILGQKVEFLVSFYNNEISEKSEIFDDQFSVERPDGSNFTLKIRSTKLEDSAMYFCANRRGGTDTQYFGPGTRLTVL.

The chain has TRBV5-4 and TRBJ2-1, with TRBD1 matching 9 bases. Trimming removed 2 bases from V and 3 bases from J; junction bases left unmatched: 3. This CDR3 region has 15 residues. Germline values: CDR1 SGHNT, CDR2 YYREEE (reference sequence). CDR3 nucleotide sequence: TGTGCCAGCAGCTTTGAGGACAGGGGCTACAATGAGCAGTTCTTC. Translated, it gives CASSFEDRGYNEQFF.

This clone was detected only a few times. In the same sample, other DNA sequences code for this CDR3. The V call is TRBV29-1, the J call TRBJ2-3; D not resolved. V lost 1 base and J lost 6, with 8 bases in between. CDR1 and CDR2 from the germline V gene are SQVTM and ANQGSEA. The CDR3 runs to 12 residues. CDR3 sequence (DNA): TGCAGCGTTGAAGTCCCACACGATACGCAGTATTTT. Residues: CSVEVPHDTQYF.

Concerning this clone itself: This specimen includes other DNA sequences encoding the same CDR3. The chain has TRBV7-2 and TRBJ1-2, with D uncertain. The CDR3 loop spans 11 amino acids. CDR1 SGHTA and CDR2 FQGNSA come from the germline V gene. V was cut by 1 base and J by 7 bases, with 4 bases left in between. The CDR3 loop reads CASSLGGGYTF. Here the CDR3 DNA reads TGTGCCAGCAGCTTAGGAGGTGGCTACACCTTC. The complete variable domain, with remaining parts taken from reference TRBV7-2 and TRBJ1-2, reads GAGVSQSPSNKVTEKGKDVELRCDPISGHTALYWYRQSLGQGLEFLIYFQGNSAPDKSGLPSDRFSAERTGGSVSTLTIQRTQQEDSAVYLCASSLGGGYTFGSGTRLTVV.

The chain uses TRBV29-1 and TRBJ2-1, with TRBD2 as a possible D gene (6 bases). The CDR3 totals 15 residues. V was clipped by 3 bases and J by 7 bases, with 19 bases between them. CDR1 is SQVTM and CDR2 is ANQGSEA in the germline V gene. The CDR3 is CSVERVAGSRNEQFF. As DNA, the CDR3 is TGCAGCGTTGAGAGGGTTGCGGGGAGTCGGAATGAGCAGTTCTTC.

The chain has TRBV19 and TRBJ2-5; D unclear. The CDR3 length is 12 residues. CDR1 and CDR2 (germline): LNHDA, SQIVND (reference sequence). V gave up 5 bases and J gave up 4 bases, with 8 bases separating them. The CDR3 region is CASSLVGETQYF. The CDR3 nucleotides are TGTGCCAGTAGTTTGGTGGGAGAGACCCAGTACTTC.

This clone was found once. V is TRBV7-2 and J is TRBJ2-1, with 7 bases matching TRBD1. The germline V gene encodes CDR1 SGHTA and CDR2 FQGNSA. This CDR3 spans 14 amino acids. J lost 4 bases, V lost 7 bases, and 7 bases had no gene match. The CDR3 DNA follows: TGTGCCAGCACCCCCGGGACAGAATACAATGAGCAGTTCTTC. This gives the protein CASTPGTEYNEQFF.

There are a few counts of this clone. The V gene is TRBV12-5, the J gene TRBJ2-4; no reliable D call. Germline V CDR1 and CDR2: LGHNT, FRNRAP. This CDR3 is 12 amino acids long. V lost 1 base, J lost 6 bases, and 4 bases lay in between. This CDR3 reads CASGLGGNIQYF. CDR3 coding DNA: TGTGCTAGTGGTTTGGGGGGAAACATTCAGTACTTC.

The V call is TRBV29-1, the J call TRBJ2-7; 8 bases fit TRBD1. The CDR3 sequence is 18 residues long. The germline CDR1 and CDR2 sequences are SQVTM and ANQGSEA. After removal of 4 bases from V and 0 bases from J, the junction contained 17 bases not matched to a gene. In DNA, the CDR3 is TGCAGCGTTGTCACGGCTCTTGGGGCAGGGGGCCTCTCCTACGAGCAGTACTTC. It translates to CSVVTALGAGGLSYEQYF.

The chain has TRBV30 and TRBJ2-1; no firm D call. Trimming removed 2 bases from V and 4 bases from J, with 9 bases in between. Germline lookup yields CDR1 GTSNPN and CDR2 SVGIG (reference sequence). This CDR3 contains 13 residues. Here the CDR3 reads CAWSPGLYNEQFF. CDR3 coding DNA: TGTGCCTGGAGTCCTGGCCTTTACAATGAGCAGTTCTTC.

This clone was observed a few times. The chain carries TRBV6-5 and TRBJ1-2; 8 bases are shared with TRBD1. Per germline, CDR1 MNHEY and CDR2 SVGAGI. J gave up 5 bases and V 0 bases, and 2 bases lay outside the gene matches. This CDR3 has 14 amino acids. As DNA, the CDR3 is TGTGCCAGCAGTTACTCGGGACAGGCATATGGCTACACCTTC. Its protein product is CASSYSGQAYGYTF.